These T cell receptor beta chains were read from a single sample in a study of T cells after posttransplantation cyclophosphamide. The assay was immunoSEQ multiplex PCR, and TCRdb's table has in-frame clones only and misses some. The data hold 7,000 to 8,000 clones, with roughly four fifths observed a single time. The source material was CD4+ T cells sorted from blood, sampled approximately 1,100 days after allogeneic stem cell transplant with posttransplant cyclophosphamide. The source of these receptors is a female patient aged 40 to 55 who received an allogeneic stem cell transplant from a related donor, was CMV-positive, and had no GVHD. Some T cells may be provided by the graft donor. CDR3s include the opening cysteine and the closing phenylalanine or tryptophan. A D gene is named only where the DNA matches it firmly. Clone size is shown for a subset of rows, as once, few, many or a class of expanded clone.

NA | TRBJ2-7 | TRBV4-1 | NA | CASSWGDGAYEQYF | TGCGCCAGCAGCTGGGGGGACGGAGCCTACGAGCAGTACTTC
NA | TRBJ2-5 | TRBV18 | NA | CASSPIVGGPRETQYF | TGTGCCAGCTCACCAATCGTGGGGGGGCCACGAGAGACCCAGTACTTC
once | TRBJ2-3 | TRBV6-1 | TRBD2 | CAGAGLAGGPDTQYF | TGTGCCGGGGCGGGTTTAGCGGGGGGGCCAGATACGCAGTATTTT
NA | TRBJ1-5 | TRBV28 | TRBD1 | CASSAPGQAYNQPQHF | TGTGCCAGCAGTGCCCCGGGACAGGCCTACAATCAGCCCCAGCATTTT
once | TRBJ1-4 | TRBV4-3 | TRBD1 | CASSQRTGGEKLFF | TGCGCCAGCAGCCAGCGGACAGGGGGAGAAAAACTGTTTTTT
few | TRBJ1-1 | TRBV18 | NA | CASSPLQLNTEAFF | TGTGCCAGCTCACCACTACAGTTGAACACTGAAGCTTTCTTT
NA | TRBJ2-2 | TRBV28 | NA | CASSFQLGGPSTGELFF | TGTGCCAGCAGTTTTCAACTCGGGGGGCCTAGCACCGGGGAGCTGTTTTTT
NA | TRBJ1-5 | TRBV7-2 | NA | CASSLYRGNQPQHF | TGTGCCAGCAGCTTATACAGGGGCAATCAGCCCCAGCATTTT
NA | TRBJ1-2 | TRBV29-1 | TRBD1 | CSVEEGGGYTF | TGCAGCGTTGAGGAAGGGGGCGGCTACACCTTC
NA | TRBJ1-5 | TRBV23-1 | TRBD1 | CASRKAMGQYSNQPQHF | TGCGCCTCCCGGAAGGCAATGGGACAGTATAGCAATCAGCCCCAGCATTTT
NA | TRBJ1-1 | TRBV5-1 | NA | CASSLGANTEAFF | TGCGCCAGCAGCTTGGGAGCGAACACTGAAGCTTTCTTT
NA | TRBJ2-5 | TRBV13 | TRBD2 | CASSPLAGGPETQYF | TGTGCCAGCAGCCCGCTAGCGGGGGGGCCGGAGACCCAGTACTTC
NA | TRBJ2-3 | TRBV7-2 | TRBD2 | CASSSESGAGSDTQYF | TGTGCCAGCAGCTCGGAGAGCGGGGCCGGGTCAGATACGCAGTATTTT
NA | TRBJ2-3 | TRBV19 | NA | CASSRGPTDTQYF | TGTGCCAGTAGCCGCGGGCCCACAGATACGCAGTATTTT
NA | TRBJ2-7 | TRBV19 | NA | CASSTSPGATYEQYF | TGTGCCAGTAGTACATCACCAGGGGCGACCTACGAGCAGTACTTC
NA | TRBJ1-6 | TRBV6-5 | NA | CASSSRINSPLHF | TGTGCCAGCAGTTCCAGGATAAATTCCCCCCTCCACTTT
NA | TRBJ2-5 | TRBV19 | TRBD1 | CASSPGGASETQYF | TGTGCCAGTAGTCCAGGGGGCGCGTCAGAGACCCAGTACTTC
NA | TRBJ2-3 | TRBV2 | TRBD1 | CASSPGGFSTDTQYF | TGTGCCAGCAGTCCAGGGGGATTTAGCACAGATACGCAGTATTTT
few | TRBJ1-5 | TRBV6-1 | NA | CASSEPPQLRSNQPQHF | TGTGCCAGCAGTGAACCCCCACAGCTTAGAAGCAATCAGCCCCAGCATTTT
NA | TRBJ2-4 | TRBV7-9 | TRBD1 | CASSPQTQGGIQYF | TGTGCCAGCAGCCCTCAAACACAGGGGGGCATTCAGTACTTC
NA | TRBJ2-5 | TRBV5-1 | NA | CASRSEYQETQYF | TGCGCCAGCAGAAGTGAGTACCAAGAGACCCAGTACTTC
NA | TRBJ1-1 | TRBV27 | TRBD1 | CASSLWGQGRTRGREAFF | TGTGCCAGCAGTTTATGGGGACAGGGGAGGACCCGCGGGAGAGAAGCTTTCTTT
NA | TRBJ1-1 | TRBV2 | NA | CASSLQGQVNTEAFF | TGTGCCAGCAGTCTCCAGGGACAAGTGAACACTGAAGCTTTCTTT
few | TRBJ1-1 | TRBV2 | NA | CASSSRAGANTEAFF | TGTGCCAGCAGTTCAAGGGCGGGTGCGAACACTGAAGCTTTCTTT
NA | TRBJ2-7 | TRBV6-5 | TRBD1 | CASSWDSSYEQYF | TGTGCCAGCAGTTGGGACAGCTCCTACGAGCAGTACTTC
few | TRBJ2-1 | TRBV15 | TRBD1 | CATSRGGGDEQFF | TGTGCCACCAGCAGAGGAGGGGGCGATGAGCAGTTCTTC
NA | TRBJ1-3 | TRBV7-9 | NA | CASSLYRRVDGNTIYF | TGTGCCAGCAGCTTATACCGCAGGGTAGACGGAAACACCATATATTTT
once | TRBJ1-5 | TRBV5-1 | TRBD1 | CASSLGTGGSNQPQHF | TGCGCCAGCAGCTTGGGGACAGGGGGTAGCAATCAGCCCCAGCATTTT
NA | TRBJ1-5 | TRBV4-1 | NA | CASSQDGGVGNQPQHF | TGCGCCAGCAGCCAAGACGGTGGAGTTGGAAATCAGCCCCAGCATTTT
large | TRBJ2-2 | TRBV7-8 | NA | CASSSGRGMNTGELFF | TGTGCCAGCAGCTCGGGGCGGGGTATGAACACCGGGGAGCTGTTTTTT
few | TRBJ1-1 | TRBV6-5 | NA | CASSYGGIEAFF | TGTGCCAGCAGTTACGGAGGTATCGAAGCTTTCTTT
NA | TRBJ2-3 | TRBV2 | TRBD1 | CASSYGQGLDTQYF | TGTGCCAGCAGCTACGGACAGGGTTTAGATACGCAGTATTTT
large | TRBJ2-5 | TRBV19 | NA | CASSAKRAGTQYF | TGTGCCAGTAGTGCTAAAAGGGCGGGTACCCAGTACTTC
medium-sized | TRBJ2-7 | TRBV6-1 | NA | CASNERQTYEQYF | TGTGCCAGCAACGAGCGACAGACCTACGAGCAGTACTTC
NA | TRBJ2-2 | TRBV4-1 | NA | CASSQRQGLTGELFF | TGCGCCAGCAGCCAACGACAGGGACTCACCGGGGAGCTGTTTTTT
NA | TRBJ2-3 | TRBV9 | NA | CASSDSGLYTDTQYF | TGTGCCAGCAGCGACTCGGGACTTTACACAGATACGCAGTATTTT
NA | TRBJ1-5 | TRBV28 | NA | CASSGRGIFGQPQHF | TGTGCCAGCAGTGGGCGGGGGATCTTCGGCCAGCCCCAGCATTTT
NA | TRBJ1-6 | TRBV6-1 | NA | CSSRQGGNSPLHF | TGCTCATCGCGGCAGGGCGGTAATTCCCCCCTCCACTTT
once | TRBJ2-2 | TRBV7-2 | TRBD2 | CASSRRTSGGARGTGELFF | TGTGCCAGCAGCCGCAGGACTAGCGGGGGGGCGCGGGGAACCGGGGAGCTGTTTTTT
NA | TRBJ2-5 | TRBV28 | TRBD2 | CASRVTSGGGHFQETQYF | TGTGCCAGCAGGGTGACTAGCGGGGGGGGACATTTCCAAGAGACCCAGTACTTC
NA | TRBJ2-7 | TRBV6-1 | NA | CASSKGAQGSLLYEQYF | TGTGCCAGCAGTAAAGGGGCGCAGGGCTCCCTCCTCTACGAGCAGTACTTC